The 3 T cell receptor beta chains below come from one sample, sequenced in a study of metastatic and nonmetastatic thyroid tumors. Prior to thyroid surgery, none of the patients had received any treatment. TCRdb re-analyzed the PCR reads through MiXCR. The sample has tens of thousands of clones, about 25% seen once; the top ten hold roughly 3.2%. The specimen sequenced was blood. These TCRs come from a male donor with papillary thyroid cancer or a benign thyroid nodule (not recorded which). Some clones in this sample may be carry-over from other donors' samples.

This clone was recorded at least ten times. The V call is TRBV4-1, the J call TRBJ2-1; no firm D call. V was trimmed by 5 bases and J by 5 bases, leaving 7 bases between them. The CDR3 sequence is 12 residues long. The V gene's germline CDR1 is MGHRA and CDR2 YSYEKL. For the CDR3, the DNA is TGCGCCAGCAGCAGGATGGACAATGAGCAGTTCTTC. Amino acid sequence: CASSRMDNEQFF.

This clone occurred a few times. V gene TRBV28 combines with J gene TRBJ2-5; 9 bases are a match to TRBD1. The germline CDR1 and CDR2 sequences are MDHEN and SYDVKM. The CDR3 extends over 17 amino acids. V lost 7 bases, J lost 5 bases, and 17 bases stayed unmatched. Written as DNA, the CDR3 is TGTGCCAGCAATGACAGCGGGACAGGGTCACTCTGGGAGACCCAGTACTTC. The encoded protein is CASNDSGTGSLWETQYF.

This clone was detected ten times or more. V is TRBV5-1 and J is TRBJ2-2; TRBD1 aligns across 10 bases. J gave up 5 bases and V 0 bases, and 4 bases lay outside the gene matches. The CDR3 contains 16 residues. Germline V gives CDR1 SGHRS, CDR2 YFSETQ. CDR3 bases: TGCGCCAGCAGCTTGGCCGGGACAGGGGAAACCGGGGAGCTGTTTTTT. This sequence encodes CASSLAGTGETGELFF.